These 8 T cell receptor beta chains were sequenced from one sample in a study of T cell changes during pregnancy in multiple sclerosis. Some clones are missing from TCRdb's copy, which holds only in-frame ones; the method was immunoSEQ multiplex PCR. The table lists approximately 89,000 clones, just under 95% of them singletons. The sequences come from peripheral blood, collected in the third trimester of pregnancy. Receptor source: a female donor with multiple sclerosis, enrolled in a pregnancy study.

The V call is TRBV28, the J call TRBJ1-2; the D is unclear. CDR3 length: 13 amino acids. V lost 6 bases to trimming and J lost 5 bases, with 13 bases between them. The germline V gene has CDR1 MDHEN and CDR2 SYDVKM. The CDR3 DNA sequence: TGTGCCAGCAGGTTCATCGGGTTGTATGGCTACACCTTC. It specifies CASRFIGLYGYTF.

The J gene is TRBJ1-1, the V gene TRBV12-5; 7 nucleotides line up with TRBD1. With V trimmed by 5 bases and J by 9 bases, 9 bases remained unmatched. Germline V CDR1 and CDR2: LGHNT, FRNRAP. This CDR3 comprises 13 residues. CDR3 in amino acids: CASGRSTGEQAFF. The CDR3 coding sequence is TGTGCTAGTGGTCGATCTACAGGGGAACAAGCTTTCTTT.

The J gene is TRBJ1-1, the V gene TRBV19, with unresolved D. From germline, CDR1 is LNHDA and CDR2 SQIVND (reference sequence). V lost 1 base and J 4 bases, leaving 10 bases between the germline ends. The CDR3 covers 14 residues. The CDR3 loop reads CASSIAGGFTEAFF. DNA of the CDR3: TGTGCCAGTAGTATAGCCGGCGGTTTCACTGAAGCTTTCTTT.

The rearrangement links TRBV29-1 to TRBJ1-2, with 9 nucleotides matching TRBD1. This CDR3 is built from 13 residues. V dropped 4 bases and J dropped 7; count of bases not matched to a gene: 7. The germline V gene encodes CDR1 SQVTM and CDR2 ANQGSEA. The CDR3 sequence is CSVVRDRETGYTF. CDR3 in DNA: TGCAGCGTTGTGAGGGACAGGGAAACTGGCTACACCTTC.

The V gene is TRBV20-1, the J gene TRBJ2-7; weak D call: TRBD2 (6 bases). The CDR3 has 11 residues. From germline, CDR1 is DFQATT and CDR2 SNEGSKA (reference sequence). The CDR3 is CAALPGVEQYF. The CDR3 nucleotides are TGCGCCGCCCTCCCGGGGGTCGAGCAGTACTTC.

The V gene is TRBV2, the J gene TRBJ2-2, with 9 bases identical to TRBD1. V lost 4 bases and J lost 8; bases outside the gene matches: 11. This CDR3 has 16 residues. Germline V gives CDR1 SNHLY, CDR2 FYNNEI. Written as DNA, the CDR3 is TGTGCCAGCAGTGGGGGACAGGGTCATTGGTGGGGGGAGCTGTTTTTT. Protein sequence: CASSGGQGHWWGELFF.

This rearrangement joins TRBV19 to TRBJ2-5; D call uncertain. V dropped 2 bases and J dropped 5 bases, with 9 bases sitting between them. Germline CDR1 and CDR2: LNHDA and SQIVND (reference sequence). The CDR3 has 13 residues. CDR3 DNA sequence: TGTGCCAGTAGTATATTGATCGGGGAGACCCAGTACTTC. Translating gives CASSILIGETQYF.

The chain has TRBV12-5 and TRBJ2-5, with a weak D call TRBD2 (7 bases). Per the germline V gene, CDR1 is LGHNT and CDR2 is FRNRAP. V was trimmed by 0 bases and J by 5 bases, leaving 28 bases between them. This CDR3 has 20 amino acids. CDR3 in amino acids: CASGLVRGVPGALKGETQYF. The CDR3 region has the DNA TGTGCTAGTGGTTTGGTACGGGGGGTGCCAGGGGCCTTAAAGGGGGAGACCCAGTACTTC.